The 19 T cell receptor beta chains listed next were all sequenced from one sample in a study of blood T cell repertoires in COVID-19. Some clones are missing from TCRdb's copy, which holds only in-frame ones; the method was immunoSEQ multiplex PCR. Of roughly 290,000 clones in the sample, 70% to 90% were seen once. The sample was peripheral blood. These receptors came from a woman in her 30s who had recovered from COVID-19.

This chain connects TRBV6-5 to TRBJ1-6; D is unclear. Germline CDR1 is MNHEY and CDR2 is SVGAGI. Trimming took 2 bases from V and 7 from J, leaving 9 bases between them. This CDR3 is 14 amino acids long. The CDR3 loop reads CASSYEGRNSPLHF. CDR3 sequence (DNA): TGTGCCAGCAGTTACGAGGGCAGAAATTCACCCCTCCACTTT.

The chain recombines TRBV5-1 with TRBJ2-7, with D tentatively TRBD2 (5 bases). This CDR3 is 13 amino acids long. V dropped 3 bases and J dropped 5 bases, with 12 bases sitting between them. Germline CDR1 reads SGHRS; CDR2 reads YFSETQ. The CDR3 nucleotides read TGCGCCAGCAGCTCCCTGGGGAGAGACGAGCAGTACTTC. Translated, it gives CASSSLGRDEQYF. The whole variable domain, filled in from reference TRBV5-1 and TRBJ2-7, reads KAGVTQTPRYLIKTRGQQVTLSCSPISGHRSVSWYQQTPGQGLQFLFEYFSETQRNKGNFPGRFSGRQFSNSRSEMNVSTLELGDSALYLCASSSLGRDEQYFGPGTRLTVT.

The table lists this clone with a few counts. The chain employs TRBV15 and TRBJ2-2; weak D call: TRBD1 (6 bases). Germline CDR1 is LNHNV and CDR2 is YYDKDF (reference sequence). The V end was cut by 1 base, the J end by 6 bases, with 12 bases between. This CDR3 has 15 residues. The chain's CDR3 is CATSRGYRVAGELFF. Written as DNA, the CDR3 is TGTGCCACCAGCAGAGGTTACAGGGTGGCCGGGGAGCTGTTTTTT.

The chain carries TRBV25-1 and TRBJ2-1, with a possible D match to TRBD2 (5 bases). This CDR3 has 13 residues. Germline V lookup: CDR1 MGHDK, CDR2 SYGVNS. Trimming cost V 3 bases and J 7 bases, with 10 bases left between them. CDR3 sequence (DNA): TGTGCCAGCAGTGACAGAGGGTGGAATGAGCAGTTCTTC. Protein: CASSDRGWNEQFF.

The rearrangement links TRBV24-1 to TRBJ2-5, with D possibly TRBD1 on 5 matching bases. The germline V gene has CDR1 KGHDR and CDR2 SFDVKD. V lost 4 bases, J lost 4 bases, and 9 bases lay in between. The CDR3 loop spans 13 amino acids. The CDR3 sequence is CATSEGQRETQYF. Written as DNA, the CDR3 is TGTGCCACCAGTGAAGGACAAAGAGAGACCCAGTACTTC.

The V and J genes are TRBV2 and TRBJ1-5; D is unclear. V shed 3 bases and J shed 5 bases, with 2 bases lying between them. The CDR3 spans 11 residues. The germline V gene has CDR1 SNHLY and CDR2 FYNNEI. The CDR3 loop is CASSDDQPQHF. CDR3 DNA sequence: TGTGCCAGCAGTGACGATCAGCCCCAGCATTTT.

The chain carries TRBV7-2 and TRBJ1-4; 11 positions agree with TRBD1. The V gene end was trimmed by 5 bases and the J gene end by 4 bases; junction bases not matched to a gene: 6. The CDR3 loop spans 16 amino acids. Germline V gene lookup returns CDR1 SGHTA and CDR2 FQGNSA. This CDR3 is CASSRDRGGGNEKLFF. For the CDR3, the DNA is TGTGCCAGCAGCAGGGACAGGGGGGGAGGTAATGAAAAACTGTTTTTT.

This chain uses TRBV27 with TRBJ2-1; D is undetermined. The germline CDR1 and CDR2 sequences are MNHEY and SMNVEV (reference sequence). Trimming removed 4 bases at V and 4 bases at J, with 14 bases between. CDR3 length: 15 residues. For the CDR3, the DNA is TGTGCCAGCAGTTACATGGAGCCTCGGTACAATGAGCAGTTCTTC. It translates to CASSYMEPRYNEQFF.

The J gene is TRBJ2-5, the V gene TRBV7-6; D unclear. V shed 5 bases and J shed 1 base, with 8 bases lying between them. CDR1 is SGHVS, CDR2 FNYEAQ, per germline. The CDR3 spans 13 residues. The DNA for the CDR3 is TGTGCCAGCAGCCCCCGGGTCCAAGAGACCCAGTACTTC. This gives the protein CASSPRVQETQYF.

The V and J genes are TRBV11-2 and TRBJ2-7; tentatively, D is TRBD1 (6 bases). Deletions cut 5 bases from V and 5 bases from J, with 16 bases between. Germline V CDR1 and CDR2: SGHAT, FQNNGV. This CDR3 comprises 14 residues. CDR3 amino acids: CASSPLVRGNEQYF. CDR3 in DNA: TGTGCCAGCAGCCCCCTCGTCAGGGGAAACGAGCAGTACTTC.

This sequence joins TRBV7-9 and TRBJ1-2, with D possibly being TRBD1 (5 bases). V shed 5 bases and J shed 5 bases, with 15 bases lying between them. CDR3 length: 14 residues. The germline V gene has CDR1 SEHNR and CDR2 FQNEAQ (reference sequence). The CDR3 spells CASSGGLRLYGYTF. For the CDR3, the DNA is TGTGCCAGCAGCGGGGGACTGCGATTATATGGCTACACCTTC. The complete variable domain, with remaining parts taken from reference TRBV7-9 and TRBJ1-2, reads DTGVSQNPRHKITKRGQNVTFRCDPISEHNRLYWYRQTLGQGPEFLTYFQNEAQLEKSRLLSDRFSAERPKGSFSTLEIQRTEQGDSAMYLCASSGGLRLYGYTFGSGTRLTVV.

The rearrangement links TRBV7-9 to TRBJ2-7, with unresolved D. Germline assignment: CDR1 SEHNR and CDR2 FQNEAQ (reference sequence). The length of the CDR3 is 14 residues. The V end was cut by 4 bases, the J end by 9 bases, with 19 bases between. The CDR3 spells CASSSDRDFLRQYF. Here the CDR3 DNA reads TGTGCCAGCAGCTCAGACCGAGACTTCCTTCGGCAGTACTTC.

The chain uses TRBV5-8 and TRBJ2-7; TRBD2 aligns across 13 bases. The CDR3 loop spans 14 amino acids. J gave up 6 bases and V 2 bases, and 2 bases lay outside the gene matches. Germline V gene sequence: CDR1 SGHTS, CDR2 YDEGEE. The CDR3: CASSFGLAGVEQYF. The CDR3 coding sequence is TGTGCCAGCAGCTTCGGACTAGCGGGAGTCGAGCAGTACTTC.

This clone was recorded only once. This rearrangement joins TRBV4-3 to TRBJ1-6, with TRBD1 identical over 7 bases. CDR1 and CDR2 from the germline V gene are LGHNA and YSLEER. The CDR3 covers 15 residues. Trimming cost V 3 bases and J 8 bases; bases outside gene matches: 7. CDR3 DNA: TGCGCCAGCAGCCAGGCCGGGACAGCGGATTCACCCCTCCACTTT. Amino acids: CASSQAGTADSPLHF.

The chain couples TRBV3-1 (or the pseudogene TRBV3-2) to TRBJ1-2, with 9 bases that match TRBD1. In germline, CDR1 is LGHDT, CDR2 YNNKEL (reference sequence). CDR3 length equals 14 residues. V trimming: 3 bases; J trimming: 8 bases; junction bases outside the gene matches: 7. This CDR3 is CASSQAGTGRGYTF. The CDR3 DNA reads TGTGCCAGCAGCCAGGCCGGGACAGGGCGGGGCTACACCTTC.

This chain uses TRBV12-5 with TRBJ1-2; D not certain. The CDR3 extends over 14 amino acids. V dropped 0 bases and J dropped 7 bases, with 12 bases sitting between them. CDR1 is LGHNT and CDR2 is FRNRAP in the germline V gene. In DNA form, the CDR3 reads TGTGCTAGTGGTTTGGTAAACAGTGATGGTGGCTACACCTTC. Its protein product is CASGLVNSDGGYTF.

This clone appeared once. The J gene is TRBJ2-7, the V gene TRBV2; D might be TRBD1 (6 bases). V lost 8 bases, J lost 0 bases, and 11 bases lay in between. Per germline, CDR1 SNHLY and CDR2 FYNNEI. CDR3 length: 13 amino acids. The CDR3 loop reads CASLDRNSYEQYF. Here the CDR3 DNA reads TGTGCCAGCCTGGACAGAAACTCCTACGAGCAGTACTTC.

The rearrangement links TRBV19 to TRBJ2-5; D is perhaps TRBD1 (5 bases). Germline V gene lookup returns CDR1 LNHDA and CDR2 SQIVND (reference sequence). V was trimmed by 0 bases and J by 5 bases, leaving 10 bases between them. The CDR3 contains 14 residues. The CDR3 bases are TGTGCCAGTAGTATAGAGGGTCCAGGGGAGACCCAGTACTTC. It translates to CASSIEGPGETQYF. The full variable domain, completed using reference TRBV19 and TRBJ2-5, is DGGITQSPKYLFRKEGQNVTLSCEQNLNHDAMYWYRQDPGQGLRLIYYSQIVNDFQKGDIAEGYSVSREKKESFPLTVTSAQKNPTAFYLCASSIEGPGETQYFGPGTRLLVL.

This clone was seen a few times. V gene TRBV28 combines with J gene TRBJ1-5, with TRBD1 identical over 8 bases. J gave up 7 bases and V 2 bases, and 7 bases lay outside the gene matches. This CDR3 region has 15 residues. CDR1 is MDHEN and CDR2 is SYDVKM in the germline V gene. The CDR3 DNA follows: TGTGCCAGCAGTTTACCGGACAGGGACGACCAGCCCCAGCATTTT. Its translation is CASSLPDRDDQPQHF.